These T cell receptor beta chains were read from a single sample in a study of blood T cells in healthy people across ages. TCRdb analysed the 5' RACE reads with MiXCR anew, one entry per CDR3 protein. The sample carries 1.5 million to 2 million distinct CDR3 sequences, roughly 30% recorded once. The sequenced sample consisted of blood. All receptors come from a woman aged 30 to 39 in good health. Each CDR3 is given with its conserved first and last residue. A D gene is named only where the DNA matches it firmly. Only some rows state a clone size, as once, few, many or a class for expanded clones.

D: -
size: many
V: TRBV5-1
J: TRBJ1-1
DNA: TGTGCCAGCAGTTTGGGACGGAACACTGAAGCTTTCTTT
CDR3: CASSLGRNTEAFF

D: TRBD2
size: -
V: TRBV20-1
J: TRBJ2-5
DNA: TGCAGTGCCCAAAGACCTAGCGGGGGGGGAGAGACCCAGTACTTC
CDR3: CSAQRPSGGGETQYF

D: -
size: -
V: TRBV11-2
J: TRBJ1-5
DNA: TGTGCCAGCAGCTTAGATGGGGGGGTTTATCAGCCCCAGCATTTT
CDR3: CASSLDGGVYQPQHF

D: -
size: few
V: TRBV6-5
J: TRBJ1-5
DNA: TGTGCCAGCAGTGCTCAGGGTAAGGTCAATCAGCCCCAGCATTTT
CDR3: CASSAQGKVNQPQHF

D: -
size: -
V: TRBV27
J: TRBJ2-3
DNA: TGTGCCAGCAGTTTAGCTCTCACAGATGCGCAGTATTTT
CDR3: CASSLALTDAQYF

D: -
size: -
V: TRBV6-6
J: TRBJ1-1
DNA: TGTGCCAGCAGTTACCGCCGGGGGGAGTTTGGCGCTGAAGCTTTCTTT
CDR3: CASSYRRGEFGAEAFF

D: -
size: -
V: TRBV20-1
J: TRBJ2-5
DNA: TGCAGTGTCTCGGGAAAGGGGCGAGAGACCCAGTACTTC
CDR3: CSVSGKGRETQYF

D: -
size: few
V: TRBV19
J: TRBJ1-5
DNA: TGTGCCAGTAGTATGCCATCCAGAGGACGTAATCAGCCCCAGCATTTT
CDR3: CASSMPSRGRNQPQHF

D: -
size: -
V: TRBV6-2/TRBV6-3
J: TRBJ2-1
DNA: TGTGCCAGCAGTTCCGCGGCTAGCGCAATAGGCTATGAGCAGTTCTTC
CDR3: CASSSAASAIGYEQFF

D: -
size: many
V: TRBV7-9
J: TRBJ2-7
DNA: TGTGCCAGCAGTTCGATCTCCTACGAGCAGTACTTC
CDR3: CASSSISYEQYF

D: -
size: -
V: TRBV5-1
J: TRBJ2-7
DNA: TGCGCCAGCAGCTTCAAGGCGGGCGAGGGGGTCTACGAGCAGTACTTC
CDR3: CASSFKAGEGVYEQYF

D: -
size: few
V: TRBV20-1
J: TRBJ2-1
DNA: TGCAGTGCTATGGGACTCCCCCCTCTATACAATGAGCAGTTCTTC
CDR3: CSAMGLPPLYNEQFF

D: -
size: -
V: TRBV5-1
J: TRBJ2-3
DNA: TGCGCCAGCAGCTTGGCGGGTCCGGATCAAGATACGCAGTATTTT
CDR3: CASSLAGPDQDTQYF

D: TRBD1
size: few
V: TRBV12-3/TRBV12-4
J: TRBJ1-2
DNA: TGTGCCAGCAGTGGGACAGGGATTCCCTATGGCTACACCTTC
CDR3: CASSGTGIPYGYTF

D: -
size: -
V: TRBV24-1
J: TRBJ2-1
DNA: TGTGCCACCAGTGATTCCGGTAAGGGTGAGCAGTTCTTC
CDR3: CATSDSGKGEQFF

D: -
size: many
V: TRBV7-2
J: TRBJ2-7
DNA: TGTGCCAGCAGCTTAGTGGGGGTTAGCCCCTACGAGCAGTACTTC
CDR3: CASSLVGVSPYEQYF

D: -
size: many
V: TRBV29-1
J: TRBJ2-4
DNA: TGCAGCGTTGAAGAAGGAATTCAGTACTTC
CDR3: CSVEEGIQYF

D: -
size: many
V: TRBV20-1
J: TRBJ2-5
DNA: TGCAGTGCTAAGGGGCCGGGAATCCAAGAGACCCAGTACTTC
CDR3: CSAKGPGIQETQYF

D: TRBD2
size: -
V: TRBV28
J: TRBJ2-1
DNA: TGTGCCAGCAGGACTCGTACTATAGCGGGGGGGCTCTGGGATGAGCAGTTCTTC
CDR3: CASRTRTIAGGLWDEQFF

D: -
size: -
V: TRBV27
J: TRBJ2-1
DNA: TGTGCCAGCAGGGTACAGGGACGGGTGAACAATGAGCAGTTCTTC
CDR3: CASRVQGRVNNEQFF

D: TRBD2
size: -
V: TRBV24-1
J: TRBJ2-1
DNA: TGTGCCACCAGTGATTCGACTAGCAGGTCCTACAATGAGCAGTTCTTC
CDR3: CATSDSTSRSYNEQFF

D: -
size: -
V: TRBV30
J: TRBJ1-2
DNA: TGTGCCTGGAGTGCGGGACACTATGGCTACACCTTC
CDR3: CAWSAGHYGYTF

D: -
size: -
V: TRBV20-1
J: TRBJ1-1
DNA: TGCAGTGTACCAATCCCTAACCCAGGGTCGCATGAAGCTTTCTTT
CDR3: CSVPIPNPGSHEAFF

D: -
size: -
V: TRBV7-3
J: TRBJ2-7
DNA: TGTGCCAGCAGCTTAATGGGCGGGAACGAGCAGTACTTC
CDR3: CASSLMGGNEQYF

D: -
size: -
V: TRBV2
J: TRBJ1-2
DNA: TGTGCCGGCGCACGGGACGGCGATAACTATGGCTACACCTTC
CDR3: CAGARDGDNYGYTF

D: TRBD1
size: few
V: TRBV18
J: TRBJ2-4
DNA: TGTGCCAGCTCACCAATGGACAGGGGTGTGGAGGGGATAGCCAAAAACATTCAGTACTTC
CDR3: CASSPMDRGVEGIAKNIQYF

D: -
size: -
V: TRBV12-3/TRBV12-4
J: TRBJ2-5
DNA: TGTGCCAGCAGTACCCGACAGACGCAAGAGACCCAGTACTTC
CDR3: CASSTRQTQETQYF

D: TRBD1
size: -
V: TRBV12-3/TRBV12-4
J: TRBJ2-7
DNA: TGTGCCAGCAGCCCGGGACAGGTCCCCTACGATCAGTACTTC
CDR3: CASSPGQVPYDQYF

D: -
size: few
V: TRBV27
J: TRBJ1-6
DNA: TGTGCCAGCAGTTTAAATGTAGGCGCCCTCCACTTT
CDR3: CASSLNVGALHF

D: -
size: -
V: TRBV5-1
J: TRBJ2-6
DNA: TGCGCCAGCAGCTTAAAAGGGTCTGGGGCCACCGTCCTGACTTTC
CDR3: CASSLKGSGATVLTF

D: -
size: few
V: TRBV5-4
J: TRBJ2-1
DNA: TGTGCCAGCAGCTCCTGGCTCTACAATGAGCAGTTCTTC
CDR3: CASSSWLYNEQFF

D: TRBD2
size: -
V: TRBV12-3/TRBV12-4
J: TRBJ2-7
DNA: TGTGCCAGCAGTTTAGCCGGGACTAGCGGGACCCCCGAGCAGTACTTC
CDR3: CASSLAGTSGTPEQYF

D: -
size: many
V: TRBV5-1
J: TRBJ2-4
DNA: TGCGCCAGCAGCTTGGACAGCCTAACTTTCCAGTACTTC
CDR3: CASSLDSLTFQYF

D: -
size: -
V: TRBV6-2/TRBV6-3
J: TRBJ1-4
DNA: TGTGCCAGCAGCCCCGGACGGAATAATGAAAAACTGTTTTTT
CDR3: CASSPGRNNEKLFF

D: TRBD1
size: -
V: TRBV6-6
J: TRBJ2-7
DNA: TGTGCCAGCAGACCTCTAAATACAGGGGGCCCCTACGAGCAGTACTTC
CDR3: CASRPLNTGGPYEQYF

D: -
size: -
V: TRBV29-1
J: TRBJ2-2
DNA: TGCAGCGCCGGGGTTTCCGGGGAGCTGTTTTTT
CDR3: CSAGVSGELFF

D: -
size: many
V: TRBV6-6
J: TRBJ2-1
DNA: TGTGCCAGCGCTCCGATGGTAGATGAGCAGTTCTTC
CDR3: CASAPMVDEQFF

D: TRBD2
size: many
V: TRBV29-1
J: TRBJ2-1
DNA: TGCAGCCCAGGACTAGCGGGAACCAATGAGCAGTTCTTC
CDR3: CSPGLAGTNEQFF

D: -
size: -
V: TRBV12-3/TRBV12-4
J: TRBJ1-5
DNA: TGTGCCGGCAGTCCCGGGGTTTGGAATCAGCCCCAGCATTTT
CDR3: CAGSPGVWNQPQHF

D: -
size: -
V: TRBV27
J: TRBJ1-5
DNA: TGTGCCAGCAGTTCTTCCGGTCAGCCCCAGCATTTT
CDR3: CASSSSGQPQHF

D: -
size: -
V: TRBV5-1
J: TRBJ2-7
DNA: TGCGCCAGCGCCAGCGCCTACGAGCAGTACTTC
CDR3: CASASAYEQYF

D: -
size: few
V: TRBV12-3/TRBV12-4
J: TRBJ2-7
DNA: TGTGCCAGCAGTAATTCGTGGCGGGTGGGGTCAAGGGACGAGCAGTACTTC
CDR3: CASSNSWRVGSRDEQYF

D: -
size: -
V: TRBV20-1
J: TRBJ2-2
DNA: TGCAGTGCTAGAGATCCACAGGGGAACACCGGGGAGCTGTTTTTT
CDR3: CSARDPQGNTGELFF

D: -
size: -
V: TRBV6-5
J: TRBJ2-5
DNA: TGTGCCAGCAGTTCGACGAGGGCAGGGACCCAGTACTTC
CDR3: CASSSTRAGTQYF

D: -
size: many
V: TRBV7-2
J: TRBJ2-1
DNA: TGTGCCAGCAGCTCCACTCCCCATACTGAGCAGTTCTTC
CDR3: CASSSTPHTEQFF

D: -
size: -
V: TRBV9
J: TRBJ2-3
DNA: TGTGCCAGCAGCGGGGATGGGGGGTCCTACACAGATACGCAGTATTTT
CDR3: CASSGDGGSYTDTQYF

D: -
size: -
V: TRBV12-2
J: TRBJ2-3
DNA: TGTGCAAGTCGCCCCCCTAGCGGGAGTATGACAGATACGCAGTATTTT
CDR3: CASRPPSGSMTDTQYF

D: -
size: -
V: TRBV7-8
J: TRBJ2-7
DNA: TGTGCCACTACTTCTAGGGGGGACCCCTACGAGCAGTACTTC
CDR3: CATTSRGDPYEQYF

D: -
size: -
V: TRBV20-1
J: TRBJ2-7
DNA: TGCAGTGCTAGAGATGGCCCGGGGGTCTACGAGCAGTACTTC
CDR3: CSARDGPGVYEQYF

D: -
size: -
V: TRBV7-9
J: TRBJ2-1
DNA: TGTGCCAGCAGCTTAGGAGCTGGATGGAGGGGCTCGGATGAGCAGTTCTTC
CDR3: CASSLGAGWRGSDEQFF